This T cell receptor (beta chain) emerged from a study of identical twins. Study conclusions and caveats: Fewer insertions characterized abundant cord blood beta clonotypes, whereas memory repertoires showed none. The authors noted that invariant MAIT and iNKT cells could partly confound zero-insertion analyses.

In germline, CDR1 is SGHRS, CDR2 YFSETQ. The CDR3 contains 15 residues. J was trimmed by 5 bases and V by 3 bases; bases with no gene match: 9. Unique molecular identifiers were present on the cDNA, which also gained a universal primer site by template switching. TCRdb redid the calling of the 5' RACE reads with MiXCR, one entry per CDR3 protein. The sample holds approximately 410,000 distinct CDR3 sequences, less than 20% seen once. In its sample, this clonotype was seen many times. Its specificity is not known. This TCR came from a man aged 45-65 years in good health. The sequencing input was naive T cells sorted from blood. The chain has TRBV5-1 and TRBJ1-2; 8 bases agree with TRBD1. CDR3 loop: CASSWTGSSQYGYTF. In nucleotides, the CDR3 is TGCGCCAGCAGCTGGACAGGGAGCAGTCAGTATGGCTACACCTTC.